This is a list of T cell receptor beta chains from one sample in a study of shared clonotypes between healthy human individuals. Here immunoSEQ multiplex PCR was the method, and the copy in TCRdb shows in-frame clones only, minus some. The table lists some 680,000 clones, more than 70% of them singletons. Sequencing input: memory CD4+ T cells sorted from blood. The origin of the receptors is a woman in her twenties or thirties in good health. Both conserved end residues are part of each CDR3. D genes are given only for firm matches. Where a row states a size, it is once, few, many or the class of an expanded clone; other rows omit it.

clone_size j_call v_call d_call cdr3_aa cdr3_nt
- TRBJ2-1 TRBV19 - CASSIRAGRLLNEQFF TGTGCCAGTAGTATAAGGGCGGGAAGGTTGTTGAATGAGCAGTTCTTC
- TRBJ1-5 TRBV7-2 TRBD1 CASSFRDSLNQPQHF TGTGCCAGCAGCTTCCGGGACAGCCTGAATCAGCCCCAGCATTTT
few TRBJ1-2 TRBV11-2 - CASSLDRVGYTF TGTGCCAGCAGCTTAGATCGGGTTGGCTACACCTTC
- TRBJ2-5 TRBV7-2 - CASSLAAMSETQYF TGTGCCAGCAGCTTAGCTGCAATGTCGGAGACCCAGTACTTC
- TRBJ1-5 TRBV28 - CASSIRPPVINPQHF TGTGCCAGCAGCATCAGACCGCCCGTTATTAATCCCCAGCATTTT
- TRBJ2-5 TRBV7-2 - CASSLGGSRSETQYF TGTGCCAGCAGCTTAGGGGGGAGTCGGTCAGAGACCCAGTACTTC
- TRBJ2-5 TRBV5-1 - CASSLSQIQETQYF TGCGCCAGCAGCTTGTCCCAGATCCAAGAGACCCAGTACTTC
- TRBJ2-1 TRBV4-2 TRBD2 CASSQDLAGGGYEQFF TGTGCCAGCAGCCAAGATTTAGCGGGAGGGGGCTATGAGCAGTTCTTC
few TRBJ2-1 TRBV6-5 TRBD1 CASSPRQGARDEQFF TGTGCCAGCAGTCCGCGACAGGGGGCACGGGATGAGCAGTTCTTC
once TRBJ2-1 TRBV19 TRBD2 CASSITGGGRNEQFF TGTGCCAGTAGTATAACGGGAGGAGGGCGCAATGAGCAGTTCTTC
- TRBJ2-5 TRBV6-5 TRBD2 CASRGLAGAEETQYF TGTGCCAGCAGGGGACTAGCGGGAGCAGAAGAGACCCAGTACTTC
- TRBJ2-1 TRBV4-2 TRBD2 CASSQGLAGNYNEQFF TGTGCCAGCAGCCAGGGACTAGCGGGGAACTACAATGAGCAGTTCTTC
- TRBJ2-5 TRBV7-9 - CASSDAGYGQETQYF TGTGCCAGCAGCGATGCAGGATATGGCCAAGAGACCCAGTACTTC
- TRBJ2-1 TRBV13 - CASSFGRVAVNNEQFF TGTGCCAGCAGCTTCGGCAGAGTAGCGGTAAACAATGAGCAGTTCTTC
- TRBJ2-5 TRBV5-1 TRBD2 CASSQIGTSGETQYF TGCGCCAGCAGCCAGATCGGGACTAGCGGAGAGACCCAGTACTTC
- TRBJ1-5 TRBV6-1 TRBD1 CASTGTVYSNQPQHF TGTGCCAGCACCGGGACAGTTTATAGCAATCAGCCCCAGCATTTT
- TRBJ2-5 TRBV29-1 TRBD2 CSVTRSGSGETQYF TGCAGCGTCACCAGGAGCGGGAGCGGTGAGACCCAGTACTTC
- TRBJ2-3 TRBV19 TRBD2 CASSPGTSPVDTQYF TGTGCCAGTAGTCCCGGGACTAGCCCGGTAGATACGCAGTATTTT
- TRBJ2-7 TRBV28 - CASSEGGGGGSYEQYF TGTGCCAGCAGTGAAGGAGGGGGAGGGGGCTCCTACGAGCAGTACTTC
- TRBJ1-5 TRBV6-1 - CASSEEKGYSNQPQHF TGTGCCAGCAGTGAAGAGAAGGGCTATAGCAATCAGCCCCAGCATTTT
- TRBJ2-1 TRBV4-2 - CASSQDDRMPEQFF TGTGCCAGCAGCCAAGATGATAGAATGCCTGAGCAGTTCTTC
- TRBJ2-1 TRBV5-6 TRBD1 CASSLDRGLKFF TGTGCCAGCAGCCTAGACAGGGGGCTTAAGTTCTTC
- TRBJ1-2 TRBV6-5 TRBD1 CASSYDNRGHGYTF TGTGCCAGCAGTTACGATAACAGGGGGCACGGCTACACCTTC
few TRBJ2-7 TRBV5-1 TRBD2 CASSLVAGAPEQYF TGCGCCAGCAGCTTGGTAGCGGGAGCCCCCGAGCAGTACTTC
- TRBJ1-5 TRBV27 - CASSLRGGLYSNQPQHF TGTGCCAGCAGTTTAAGGGGGGGACTTTATAGCAATCAGCCCCAGCATTTT
- TRBJ2-1 TRBV14 - CASSQGLDEQFF TGTGCCAGCAGCCAAGGTCTTGATGAGCAGTTCTTC
- TRBJ1-1 TRBV9 - CASSVSGNLRMNTEAFF TGTGCCAGCAGCGTAAGCGGGAACCTTCGGATGAACACTGAAGCTTTCTTT
- TRBJ2-7 TRBV28 - CASIPGLRRSYEQYF TGTGCCAGCATCCCTGGACTGCGCCGCTCCTACGAGCAGTACTTC
- TRBJ2-5 TRBV5-4 - CASSRTGEGIPSQYF TGTGCCAGCAGCAGGACCGGGGAAGGGATCCCGTCCCAGTACTTC
- TRBJ2-1 TRBV25-1 - CASSPRTDNEQFF TGTGCCAGCAGTCCCCGGACTGACAATGAGCAGTTCTTC
- TRBJ2-6 TRBV27 TRBD1 CASALRRTGGIAGANVLTF TGTGCCAGCGCACTGAGACGGACAGGGGGCATCGCTGGGGCCAACGTCCTGACTTTC
once TRBJ1-1 TRBV19 - CASMRLGITEAFF TGTGCCAGTATGAGGCTTGGGATCACTGAAGCTTTCTTT
- TRBJ2-1 TRBV5-4 TRBD2 CASSFGLAGGSHEQFF TGTGCCAGCAGTTTTGGACTAGCGGGAGGGTCCCATGAGCAGTTCTTC
- TRBJ1-1 TRBV6-5 - CASSLEGVGEAFF TGTGCCAGCAGTTTGGAGGGGGTCGGTGAAGCTTTCTTT
- TRBJ2-2 TRBV5-1 - CASKLRDRPTGELFF TGCGCCAGCAAGTTACGAGACAGGCCCACCGGGGAGCTGTTTTTT
- TRBJ1-2 TRBV5-1 - CASTVNRDQGYTF TGCGCCAGCACCGTTAACAGGGATCAAGGCTACACCTTC
- TRBJ2-2 TRBV11-3 - CASSPTWAVGGELFF TGTGCCAGCAGCCCTACTTGGGCGGTGGGCGGGGAGCTGTTTTTT
once TRBJ1-5 TRBV2 - CASRGGNHQPQHF TGTGCCAGCAGGGGGGGAAATCATCAGCCCCAGCATTTT
- TRBJ2-7 TRBV4-2 TRBD2 CASSQDLAGSEQYF TGTGCCAGCAGCCAAGACCTAGCGGGAAGCGAGCAGTACTTC
- TRBJ2-3 TRBV10-2 - CASSTGPDTQYF TGCGCCAGCAGCACCGGCCCAGATACGCAGTATTTT
- TRBJ2-7 TRBV6-5 - CASSDYNEQYF TGTGCCAGCAGTGACTATAACGAGCAGTACTTC
- TRBJ1-2 TRBV29-1 - CSFTARGGGGYTF TGCAGCTTCACCGCCCGAGGGGGAGGTGGCTACACCTTC
- TRBJ1-4 TRBV4-1 - CASSRLGSSNEKLFF TGCGCCAGCAGCCGATTGGGGAGCTCAAATGAAAAACTGTTTTTT
few TRBJ2-2 TRBV5-1 - CASSLPLDAGSGELFF TGCGCCAGCAGCTTGCCTCTGGACGCAGGGTCCGGGGAGCTGTTTTTT
many TRBJ1-1 TRBV28 - CASSPARGGGAFF TGTGCCAGCAGTCCCGCACGTGGAGGGGGAGCTTTCTTT
- TRBJ2-7 TRBV11-3 - CASSLLLAFYEQYF TGTGCCAGCAGCTTACTTCTGGCATTCTACGAGCAGTACTTC
- TRBJ2-3 TRBV28 TRBD2 CASSPSGSTDTQYF TGTGCCAGCAGCCCTAGCGGAAGCACAGATACGCAGTATTTT
- TRBJ2-5 TRBV15 - CATRSGSSETQYF TGTGCCACCAGGTCGGGGTCGTCAGAGACCCAGTACTTC
- TRBJ2-2 TRBV28 - CASSLGRELFF TGTGCCAGCAGTTTAGGACGGGAGCTGTTTTTT
- TRBJ1-1 TRBV19 TRBD1 CASSLGQGVTEAFF TGTGCCAGTAGCTTGGGACAGGGGGTCACTGAAGCTTTCTTT
once TRBJ1-1 TRBV29-1 - CSVWGQGEAFF TGCAGCGTCTGGGGCCAGGGTGAAGCTTTCTTT
- TRBJ2-7 TRBV7-2 - CASSLGEITYEQYF TGTGCCAGCAGCTTGGGGGAAATAACCTACGAGCAGTACTTC
- TRBJ2-3 TRBV2 TRBD2 CASSKTSGRRTDTQYF TGTGCCAGCAGCAAGACTAGCGGGAGGCGCACAGATACGCAGTATTTT